This T cell receptor (beta chain) emerged from a study of blood T cells in healthy people across ages. Study outcomes and limitations: Higher diversity and more naive CD4+ cells were features of long-lived donors, compared to aged donors. Across the age range, TCR beta diversity per million T cells fell in a roughly linear way.

The germline V gene has CDR1 SGDLS and CDR2 YYNGEE. The CDR3 totals 16 residues. V was clipped by 0 bases and J by 4 bases; unmatched bases: 6. On this clonotype itself: As yet, its antigen is unknown.

A second PCR, run for about 7 to 11 cycles, used a sample-barcoded 5' primer plus a J-beta primer mix. MiXCR was run by TCRdb on the 5' RACE reads, yielding one entry per CDR3 protein. Among about 1.5 million distinct CDR3 sequences, 35% to 45% were seen once, and the ten largest hold roughly 7.7%. This TCR was recovered from a woman under 30 in good health. V usage is TRBV9 and J usage is TRBJ2-3; 9 bases match TRBD2. The specimen sequenced was blood. Written as DNA, the CDR3 is TGTGCCAGCAGCGTAGATGCGGGAGGGGGGTCAGATACGCAGTATTTT. Translated, it gives CASSVDAGGGSDTQYF.